Given below is one T cell receptor beta chain in context. Its antigen is currently unknown. The V gene's germline CDR1 is LNHDA and CDR2 SQIVND (reference sequence). The CDR3 has 13 residues. The V and J ends lost 8 bases and 4 bases respectively, with 11 bases between them. The sample belongs to a study of cytomegalovirus exposure and HLA in healthy donors. Primers: 60 Vbeta forward and 13 Jbeta reverse. Clones were sequenced by immunoSEQ multiplex PCR, and TCRdb holds only the in-frame ones, with some missing. The sample shows more than 150,000 clones, approximately 80% of them seen only once. Study-level points and caveats: A missense DCLRE1C variant was associated with V- and J-gene trimming of TCR beta chains in a later analysis, and an independent cohort replicated the association. In vitro data verified three CMV-associated chains as specific for CMV antigens.

This TCR came from a man younger than 35 in good health and CMV-seronegative. The chain employs TRBV19 and TRBJ1-4; D remains unclear. The sequenced material came from PBMCs. The CDR3 region has the DNA TGTGCCAGTGGGCAGAGTTATAATGAAAAACTGTTTTTT. Translating it yields CASGQSYNEKLFF.